Here is one T cell receptor beta chain with its context. Its antigen is unknown. The CDR3 contains 16 residues. The germline CDR1 and CDR2 sequences are MDHEN and SYDVKM. V lost 8 bases, J lost 2 bases, and 19 bases lay in between. This record comes from a study of OX40 agonist ivuxolimab in advanced cancers. Looking at the study overall: Checkpoint inhibitors had been given previously to about 40% of patients.

The assay was immunoSEQ multiplex PCR, and TCRdb's table has in-frame clones only and misses some. This sample carries 98,000 or so clones, 91% of them seen once, and the ten largest clones take 2.6%. Overall study findings and caveats: At 0.1 to 3.0 mg/kg, CD4+ and CD8+ blood T cells expanded clonally by week 6. Compared with CD4+, CD8+ T cells on average had more expanded clones. Clonal expansion in partial responders at 0.1-3.0 mg/kg ranked among the lowest.

The TCR comes from an adult with an advanced solid tumor such as melanoma, head and neck, liver or kidney cancer. This chain uses TRBV28 with TRBJ1-5; D is perhaps TRBD1 (5 bases). This specimen consisted of CD4+ or CD8+ T cells sorted from blood, obtained in a trial of the OX40 agonist ivuxolimab. CDR3 sequence: CASPQLQGRRNQPQHF. CDR3 in DNA: TGTGCCAGCCCCCAACTTCAGGGAAGGCGCAATCAGCCCCAGCATTTT.